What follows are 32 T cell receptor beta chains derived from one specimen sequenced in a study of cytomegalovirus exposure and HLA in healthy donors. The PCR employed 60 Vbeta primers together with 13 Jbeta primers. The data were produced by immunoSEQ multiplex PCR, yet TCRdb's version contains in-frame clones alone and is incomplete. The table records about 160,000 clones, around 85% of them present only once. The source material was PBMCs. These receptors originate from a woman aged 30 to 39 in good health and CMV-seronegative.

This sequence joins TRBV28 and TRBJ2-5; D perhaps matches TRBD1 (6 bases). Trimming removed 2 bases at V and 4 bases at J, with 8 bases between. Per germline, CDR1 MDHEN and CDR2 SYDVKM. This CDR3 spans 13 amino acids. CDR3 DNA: TGTGCCAGCAGTTTAACAGGGATAGAGACCCAGTACTTC. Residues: CASSLTGIETQYF.

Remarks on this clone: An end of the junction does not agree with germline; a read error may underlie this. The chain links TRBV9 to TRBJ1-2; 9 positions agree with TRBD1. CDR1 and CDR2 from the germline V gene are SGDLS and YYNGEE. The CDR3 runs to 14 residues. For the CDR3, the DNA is TGTGCCAGCAGCGTAGATAGGACAGGGGCTCCCTGGGCTTTC. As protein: CASSVDRTGAPWAF.

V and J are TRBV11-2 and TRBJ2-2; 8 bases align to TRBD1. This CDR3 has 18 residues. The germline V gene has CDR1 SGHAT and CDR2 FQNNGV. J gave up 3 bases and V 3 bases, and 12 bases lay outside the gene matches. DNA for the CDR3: TGTGCCAGCAGCTTCTGGGGGCTCCGGGACAGGCACACCGGGGAGCTGTTTTTT. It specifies CASSFWGLRDRHTGELFF.

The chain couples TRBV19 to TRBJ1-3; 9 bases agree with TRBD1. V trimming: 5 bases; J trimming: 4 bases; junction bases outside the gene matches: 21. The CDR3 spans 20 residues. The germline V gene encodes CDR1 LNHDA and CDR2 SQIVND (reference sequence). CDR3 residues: CASSPGENGTGILCGNTIYF. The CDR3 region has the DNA TGTGCCAGTAGTCCAGGGGAGAATGGGACAGGGATTTTATGCGGAAACACCATATATTTT.

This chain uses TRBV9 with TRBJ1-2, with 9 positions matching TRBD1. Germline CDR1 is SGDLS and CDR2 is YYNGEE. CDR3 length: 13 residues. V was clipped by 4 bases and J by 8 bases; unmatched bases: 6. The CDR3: CASSTWTGEGYTF. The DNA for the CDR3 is TGTGCCAGCAGCACTTGGACAGGGGAGGGCTACACCTTC.

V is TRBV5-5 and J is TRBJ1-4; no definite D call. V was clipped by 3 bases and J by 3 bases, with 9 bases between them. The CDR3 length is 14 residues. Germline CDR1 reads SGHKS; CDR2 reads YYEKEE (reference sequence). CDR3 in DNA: TGTGCCAGCAGCTCTAGGGAGTCTAATGAAAAACTGTTTTTT. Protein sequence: CASSSRESNEKLFF.

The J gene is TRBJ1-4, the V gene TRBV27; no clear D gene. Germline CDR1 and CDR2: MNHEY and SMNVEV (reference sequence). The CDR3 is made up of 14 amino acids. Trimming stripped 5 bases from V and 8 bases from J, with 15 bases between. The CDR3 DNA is TGTGCCAGCAGTCCCGAGAGGGTGCGCGAAAAACTGTTTTTT. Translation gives CASSPERVREKLFF.

The CDR3 DNA reads as TGTGCCACTCTCCGGGCGGGAGGGCCGGAGACCCAGTACTTC. Amino acid sequence: CATLRAGGPETQYF. J is TRBJ2-5 and V is TRBV28; 9 bases align to TRBD2. Germline CDR1 and CDR2: MDHEN and SYDVKM. With 10 bases clipped from V and 5 bases from J, the junction kept 11 bases outside the gene matches. The CDR3 consists of 14 residues.

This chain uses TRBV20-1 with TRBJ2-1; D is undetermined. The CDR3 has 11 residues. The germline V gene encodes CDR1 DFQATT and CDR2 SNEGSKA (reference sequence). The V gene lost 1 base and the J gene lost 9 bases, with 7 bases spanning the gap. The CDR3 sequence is CSARVVSEQFF. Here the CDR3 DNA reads TGCAGTGCTAGAGTGGTCAGTGAGCAGTTCTTC.

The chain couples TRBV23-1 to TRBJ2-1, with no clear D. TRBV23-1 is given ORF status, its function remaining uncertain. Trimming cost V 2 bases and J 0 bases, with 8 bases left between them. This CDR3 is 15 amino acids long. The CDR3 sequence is CASSQAVFSYNEQFF. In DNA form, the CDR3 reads TGCGCCAGCAGTCAAGCGGTATTCTCCTACAATGAGCAGTTCTTC.

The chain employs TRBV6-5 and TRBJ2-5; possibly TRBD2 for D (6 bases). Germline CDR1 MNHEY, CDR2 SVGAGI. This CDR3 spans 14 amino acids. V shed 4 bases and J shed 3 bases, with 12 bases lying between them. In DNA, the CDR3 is TGTGCCAGCAGTTCCCCCCGACTAGAAGAGACCCAGTACTTC. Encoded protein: CASSSPRLEETQYF.

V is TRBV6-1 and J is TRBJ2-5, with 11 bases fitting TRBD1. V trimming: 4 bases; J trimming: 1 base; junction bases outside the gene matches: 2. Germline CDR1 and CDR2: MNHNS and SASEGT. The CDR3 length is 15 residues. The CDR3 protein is CASSVDRGPQETQYF. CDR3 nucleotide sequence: TGTGCCAGCAGTGTGGACAGGGGGCCCCAAGAGACCCAGTACTTC.

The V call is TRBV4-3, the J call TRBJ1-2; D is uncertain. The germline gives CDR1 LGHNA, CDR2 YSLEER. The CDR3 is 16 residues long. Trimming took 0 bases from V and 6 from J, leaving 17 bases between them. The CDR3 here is CASSQDFGGSRDGYTF. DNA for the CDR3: TGCGCCAGCAGCCAAGATTTCGGTGGTTCGCGGGATGGCTACACCTTC.

CDR3 protein: CASGGTSGMLTGELFF. CDR3 sequence (DNA): TGTGCCAGCGGAGGGACTAGCGGGATGCTCACCGGGGAGCTGTTTTTT. The chain employs TRBV9 and TRBJ2-2; 13 nucleotides align to TRBD2. V trimming: 7 bases; J trimming: 4 bases; junction bases outside the gene matches: 7. Germline V CDR1 and CDR2: SGDLS, YYNGEE. The CDR3 totals 16 residues.

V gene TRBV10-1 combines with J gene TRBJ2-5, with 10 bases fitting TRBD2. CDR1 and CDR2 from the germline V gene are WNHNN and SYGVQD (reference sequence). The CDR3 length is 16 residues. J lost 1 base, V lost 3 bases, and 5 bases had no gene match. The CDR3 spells CASSEGLAVSQETQYF. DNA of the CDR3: TGCGCCAGCAGTGAAGGACTAGCGGTCTCCCAAGAGACCCAGTACTTC.

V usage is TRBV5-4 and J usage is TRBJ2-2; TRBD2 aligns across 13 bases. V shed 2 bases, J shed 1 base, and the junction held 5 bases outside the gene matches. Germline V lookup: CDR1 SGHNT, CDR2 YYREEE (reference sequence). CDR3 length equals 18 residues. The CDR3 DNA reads TGTGCCAGCAGCTTTGCGGGACTAGCGGGGCTGAACACCGGGGAGCTGTTTTTT. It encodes CASSFAGLAGLNTGELFF.

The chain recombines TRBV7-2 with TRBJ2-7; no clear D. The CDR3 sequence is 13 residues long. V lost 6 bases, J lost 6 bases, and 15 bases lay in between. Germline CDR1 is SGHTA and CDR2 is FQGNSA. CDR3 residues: CASSPVRSGEQYF. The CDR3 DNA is TGTGCCAGCAGTCCCGTTAGGTCGGGCGAGCAGTACTTC.

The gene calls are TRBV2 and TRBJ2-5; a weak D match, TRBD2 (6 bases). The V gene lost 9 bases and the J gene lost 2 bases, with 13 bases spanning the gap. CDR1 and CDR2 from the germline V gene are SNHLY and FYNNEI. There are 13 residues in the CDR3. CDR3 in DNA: TGTGCCAGTGGACCACGGGGGCAAGAGACCCAGTACTTC. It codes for CASGPRGQETQYF.

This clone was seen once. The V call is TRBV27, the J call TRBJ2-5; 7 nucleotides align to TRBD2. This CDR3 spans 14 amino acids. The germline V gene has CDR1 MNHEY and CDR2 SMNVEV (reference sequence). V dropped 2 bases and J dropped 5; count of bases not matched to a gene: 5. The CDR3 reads CASSLAGAGETQYF. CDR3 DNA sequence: TGTGCCAGCAGTTTAGCGGGAGCTGGTGAGACCCAGTACTTC.

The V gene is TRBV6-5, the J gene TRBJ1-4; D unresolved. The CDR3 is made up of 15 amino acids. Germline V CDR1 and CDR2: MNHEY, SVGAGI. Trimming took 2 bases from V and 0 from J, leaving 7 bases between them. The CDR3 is CASSYAVATNEKLFF. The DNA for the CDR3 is TGTGCCAGCAGTTACGCGGTTGCAACTAATGAAAAACTGTTTTTT.

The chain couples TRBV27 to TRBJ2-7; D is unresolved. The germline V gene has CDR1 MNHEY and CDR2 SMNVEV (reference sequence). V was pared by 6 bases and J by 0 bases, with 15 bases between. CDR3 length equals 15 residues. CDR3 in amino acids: CASRLGRVSSYEQYF. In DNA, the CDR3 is TGTGCCAGCAGACTGGGTCGGGTAAGCTCCTACGAGCAGTACTTC.

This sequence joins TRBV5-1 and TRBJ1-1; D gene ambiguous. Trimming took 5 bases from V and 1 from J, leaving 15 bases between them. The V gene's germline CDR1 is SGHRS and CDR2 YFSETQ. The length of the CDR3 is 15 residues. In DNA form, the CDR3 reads TGCGCCAGCAGAAGACCGGGAAATTCGAACACTGAAGCTTTCTTT. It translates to CASRRPGNSNTEAFF.

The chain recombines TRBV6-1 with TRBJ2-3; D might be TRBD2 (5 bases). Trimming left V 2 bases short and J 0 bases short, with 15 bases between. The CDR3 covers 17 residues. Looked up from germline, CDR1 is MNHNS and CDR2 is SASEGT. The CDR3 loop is CASSERRQRPSTDTQYF. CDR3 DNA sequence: TGTGCCAGCAGTGAAAGGCGGCAGCGGCCCAGCACAGATACGCAGTATTTT.

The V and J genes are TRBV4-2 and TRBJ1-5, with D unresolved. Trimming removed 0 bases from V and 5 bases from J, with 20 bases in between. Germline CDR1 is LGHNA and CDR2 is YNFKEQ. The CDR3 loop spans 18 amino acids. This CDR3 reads CASSQDTTEGGTYQPQHF. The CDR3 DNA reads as TGTGCCAGCAGCCAAGATACCACCGAGGGCGGCACCTATCAGCCCCAGCATTTT.

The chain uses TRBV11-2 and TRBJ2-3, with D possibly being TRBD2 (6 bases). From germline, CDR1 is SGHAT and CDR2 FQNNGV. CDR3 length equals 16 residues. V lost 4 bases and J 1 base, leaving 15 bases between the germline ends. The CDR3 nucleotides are TGTGCCAGCAGCTCCCGGGCGTCTAGCGGCACAGATACGCAGTATTTT. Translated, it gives CASSSRASSGTDTQYF.

The CDR3 loop is CASSFRRGTNEKLFF. CDR3 sequence (DNA): TGTGCCAGCAGTTTCCGCAGGGGAACTAATGAAAAACTGTTTTTT. The J gene is TRBJ1-4, the V gene TRBV6-1, with a possible D match to TRBD1 (6 bases). Trimming removed 5 bases from V and 1 base from J, with 11 bases in between. The germline V gene encodes CDR1 MNHNS and CDR2 SASEGT. This CDR3 is built from 15 residues.

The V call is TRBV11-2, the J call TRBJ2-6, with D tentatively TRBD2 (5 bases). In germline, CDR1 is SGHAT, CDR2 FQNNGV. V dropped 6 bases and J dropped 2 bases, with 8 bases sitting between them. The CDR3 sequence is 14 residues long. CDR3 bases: TGTGCCAGCAGGAGGGCGCCTGGGGCCAACGTCCTGACTTTC. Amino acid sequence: CASRRAPGANVLTF.

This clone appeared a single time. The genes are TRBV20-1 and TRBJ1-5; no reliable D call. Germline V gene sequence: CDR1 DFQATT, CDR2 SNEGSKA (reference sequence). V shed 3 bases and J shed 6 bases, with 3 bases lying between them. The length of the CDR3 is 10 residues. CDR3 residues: CSASSQPQHF. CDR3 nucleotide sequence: TGCAGTGCTAGCTCTCAGCCCCAGCATTTT.

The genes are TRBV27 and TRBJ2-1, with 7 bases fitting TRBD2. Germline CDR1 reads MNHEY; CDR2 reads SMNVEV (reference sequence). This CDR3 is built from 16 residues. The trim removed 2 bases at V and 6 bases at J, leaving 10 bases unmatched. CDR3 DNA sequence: TGTGCCAGCAGTTTAGAGGAAGGGCTAGCGGTCAATGAGCAGTTCTTC. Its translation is CASSLEEGLAVNEQFF.

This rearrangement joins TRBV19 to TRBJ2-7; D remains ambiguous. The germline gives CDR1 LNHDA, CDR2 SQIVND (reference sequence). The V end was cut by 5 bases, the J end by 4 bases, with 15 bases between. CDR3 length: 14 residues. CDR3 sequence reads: CASSASSGLYEQYF. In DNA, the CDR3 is TGTGCCAGTAGTGCATCCTCAGGTCTATACGAGCAGTACTTC.

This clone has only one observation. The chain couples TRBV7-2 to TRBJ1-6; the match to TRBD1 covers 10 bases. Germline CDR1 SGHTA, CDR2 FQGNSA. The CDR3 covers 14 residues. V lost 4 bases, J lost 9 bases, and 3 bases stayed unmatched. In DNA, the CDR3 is TGTGCCAGCAGCTACGGACAGGGGGGTTCACCCCTCCACTTT. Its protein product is CASSYGQGGSPLHF.

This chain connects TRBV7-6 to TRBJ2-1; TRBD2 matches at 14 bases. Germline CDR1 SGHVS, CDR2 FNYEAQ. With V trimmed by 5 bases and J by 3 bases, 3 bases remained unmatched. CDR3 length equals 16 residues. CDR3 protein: CASSRGTSGSYNEQFF. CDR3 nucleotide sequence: TGTGCCAGCAGCCGAGGGACTAGCGGGAGCTACAATGAGCAGTTCTTC.